This note documents a single TCR beta chain sequence. Distinct nucleotide sequences in the sample also encode this CDR3. This specimen belongs to a study of control samples from healthy donors and cancer patients. Here immunoSEQ multiplex PCR was the method, and the copy in TCRdb shows in-frame clones only, minus some. There are around 120,000 clones in the sample; approximately 94% occur only once, and 1.7% lies in the top ten. The V gene lost 2 bases and the J gene lost 1 base, with 5 bases spanning the gap. The CDR3 is 13 amino acids. This chain joins TRBV12-3 or TRBV12-4 and TRBJ1-1; D is undetermined. This receptor was obtained from a man aged 50 to 59 with head and neck cancer. Sequenced input: PBMCs. CDR3 DNA: TGTGCCAGCAGTTTACGGGGGAACACTGAAGCTTTCTTT. It translates to CASSLRGNTEAFF.